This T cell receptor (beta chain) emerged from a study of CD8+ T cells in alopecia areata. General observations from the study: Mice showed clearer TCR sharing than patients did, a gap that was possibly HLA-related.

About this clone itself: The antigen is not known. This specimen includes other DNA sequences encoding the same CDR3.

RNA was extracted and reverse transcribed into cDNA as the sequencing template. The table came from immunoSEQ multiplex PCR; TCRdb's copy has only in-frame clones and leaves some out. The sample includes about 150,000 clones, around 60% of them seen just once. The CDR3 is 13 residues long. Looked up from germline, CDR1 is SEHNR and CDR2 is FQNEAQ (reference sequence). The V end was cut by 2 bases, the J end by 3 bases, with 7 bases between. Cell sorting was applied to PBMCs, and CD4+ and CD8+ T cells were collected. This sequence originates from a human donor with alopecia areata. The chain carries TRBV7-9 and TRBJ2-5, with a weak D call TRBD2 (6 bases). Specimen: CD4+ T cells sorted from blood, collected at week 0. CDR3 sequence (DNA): TGTGCCAGCAGCTTACGCGGGGAAGAGACCCAGTACTTC. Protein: CASSLRGEETQYF.